One and the same sample provided the 23 T cell receptor beta chains below, sequenced in a study of regulatory T cells in long-lasting Graves disease. In building TCR beta libraries, iRepertoire HTBI primers were used together with Arm-PCR of CDR3 regions. Each CDR3 protein gets one entry after TCRdb re-called the multiplex PCR reads with MiXCR. The sample lists 450,000 to 700,000 distinct CDR3 sequences; roughly 13% were seen once. Time point specified: newly diagnosed GD, antithyroid drugs for less than 3 months. Scientists built the TCR library using RNA that was extracted from PBMCs. These sequences were also reported in another study, on T cells in Graves' hyperthyroidism and ophthalmopathy.

The source material was peripheral blood mononuclear cells (PBMCs), sampled at new diagnosis, from a patient treated with antithyroid drugs. The receptors originated from a man under 40 with Graves disease.

This clonotype has at least ten counts. The chain carries TRBV28 and TRBJ2-5, with D unclear. Germline values: CDR1 MDHEN, CDR2 SYDVKM. Deletions cut 4 bases from V and 4 bases from J, with 10 bases between. This CDR3 comprises 13 residues. The CDR3 region is CASSSHDRETQYF. The CDR3 DNA reads as TGTGCCAGCAGTTCCCATGATAGAGAGACCCAGTACTTC.

This clonotype was seen repeatedly, ten times or more. The chain carries TRBV5-1 and TRBJ1-1; 8 bases map to TRBD1. The CDR3 length is 16 residues. The trim removed 3 bases at V and 3 bases at J, leaving 10 bases unmatched. Germline V CDR1 and CDR2: SGHRS, YFSETQ. The CDR3 is CASSSQGAHLDTEAFF. CDR3 nucleotides: TGCGCCAGCAGCTCCCAGGGGGCGCATTTGGACACTGAAGCTTTCTTT.

At least ten counts were recorded for this clonotype. This chain joins TRBV6-1 and TRBJ1-2, with 8 positions matching TRBD1. This CDR3 is 16 amino acids long. The J segment lost 4 bases and the V segment lost 7 bases, leaving 14 bases of the junction unmatched. Germline lookup yields CDR1 MNHNS and CDR2 SASEGT. The CDR3 region has the DNA TGTGCCAGCACCCCCACTCCCGGGACAGGAGGCTATGGCTACACCTTC. It yields the protein CASTPTPGTGGYGYTF.

This clonotype came up many times. The V and J genes are TRBV30 and TRBJ2-7; D gene unclear. This CDR3 is built from 12 residues. Germline V lookup: CDR1 GTSNPN, CDR2 SVGIG (reference sequence). Trimming left V 2 bases short and J 2 bases short, with 7 bases between. The chain's CDR3 is CAWSRSTYEQYF. For the CDR3, the DNA is TGTGCCTGGAGTAGATCCACCTACGAGCAGTACTTC. The full variable domain, completed using reference TRBV30 and TRBJ2-7, is SQTIHQWPATLVQPVGSPLSLECTVEGTSNPNLYWYRQAAGRGLQLLFYSVGIGQISSEVPQNLSASRPQDRQFILSSKKLLLSDSGFYLCAWSRSTYEQYFGPGTRLTVT.

Comments on this clonotype: The likely explanation is a read error, given a far larger clone one base away. This chain uses TRBV13 with TRBJ2-1; TRBD2 matches 14 bases. CDR1 and CDR2 (germline): PRHDT, FYEKMQ (reference sequence). This CDR3 is built from 18 residues. J gave up 3 bases and V 3 bases, and 7 bases lay outside the gene matches. For the CDR3, the DNA is TGTGCCAGCAGCTTCGGGACTAGCGGGAGTCAAAGCTACAATGAGCAGTTCTTC. This codes for CASSFGTSGSQSYNEQFF.

The V call is TRBV6-1, the J call TRBJ1-5, with a weak D call TRBD1 (5 bases). The CDR3 totals 15 residues. Trimming took off 6 bases at V and 0 bases at J, with 12 bases between the two ends. Germline-derived CDR1 and CDR2 are MNHNS and SASEGT. Here the CDR3 DNA reads TGTGCCAGCAGCTTAGACAGTTATAGCAATCAGCCCCAGCATTTT. Its translation: CASSLDSYSNQPQHF.

The table lists this clonotype with a few counts. The chain links TRBV12-5 to TRBJ2-7; D not resolved. V lost 0 bases to trimming and J lost 3 bases, with 9 bases between them. The CDR3 has 14 residues. CDR1 and CDR2 from the germline V gene are LGHNT and FRNRAP. The CDR3, as DNA: TGTGCTAGTGGTTTGGTACCAGACCTCTACGAGCAGTACTTC. It specifies CASGLVPDLYEQYF.

This clonotype was picked up many times. The chain couples TRBV2 to TRBJ1-2; tentative D call: TRBD1 (5 bases). Per germline, CDR1 SNHLY and CDR2 FYNNEI. V lost 8 bases and J lost 2, with 12 bases in between. This CDR3 is 13 amino acids long. The DNA of the CDR3 is TGTGCCAGCCGATTACAGGTCAACTATGGCTACACCTTC. Amino acid sequence: CASRLQVNYGYTF.

A note on this clonotype: Just one base apart from a much larger clone, this may be a read error. Without the conserved terminal phenylalanine or tryptophan, this CDR3 likely stems from a read error. The chain joins TRBV7-2 to TRBJ2-7; tentatively, D is TRBD1 (6 bases). In germline, CDR1 is SGHTA, CDR2 FQGNSA. The CDR3 spans 16 residues. Trimming cost V 1 base and J 7 bases, with 20 bases left between them. The CDR3 here is CASSLEGPHRAREQYS. CDR3 in DNA: TGTGCCAGCAGCTTAGAGGGCCCGCACAGGGCTCGGGAGCAGTACTCC.

This clonotype was observed a few times. J is TRBJ2-3 and V is TRBV27; D not certain. The CDR3 covers 14 residues. Germline V gene lookup returns CDR1 MNHEY and CDR2 SMNVEV (reference sequence). V gave up 7 bases and J gave up 1 base, with 12 bases separating them. DNA of the CDR3: TGTGCCAGCACAGAAAGCAGAGGCACAGATACGCAGTATTTT. It translates to CASTESRGTDTQYF.

A remark on this clonotype: It differs at one base from a far larger clone, so likely a read error. The genes are TRBV12-3 or TRBV12-4 and TRBJ2-7, with D hard to call. This CDR3 spans 13 amino acids. V lost 10 bases and J 0 bases, leaving 13 bases between the germline ends. CDR3 protein: CANSLGISYEQYF. CDR3 DNA: TGTGCCAACAGCTTAGGAATCTCCTACGAGCAGTACTTC.

This clonotype was counted many times. The chain links TRBV28 to TRBJ1-3; 7 nucleotides line up with TRBD1. There are 14 residues in the CDR3. The junction had 6 bases not matched to a gene; V was cut back by 6 bases and J by 4 bases. In germline, CDR1 is MDHEN, CDR2 SYDVKM. This CDR3 is CASSLTGVGNTIYF. In DNA, the CDR3 is TGTGCCAGCAGCCTTACAGGGGTCGGAAACACCATATATTTT.

This clonotype showed up just a few times. This sequence joins TRBV5-1 and TRBJ2-6, with D unclear. The CDR3 runs to 16 residues. Looked up from germline, CDR1 is SGHRS and CDR2 is YFSETQ. Trimming removed 0 bases from V and 0 bases from J, with 7 bases in between. The CDR3 coding sequence is TGCGCCAGCAGCTTGGTCACCAACTCTGGGGCCAACGTCCTGACTTTC. Translating it yields CASSLVTNSGANVLTF.

Many counts were recorded for this clonotype. The chain couples TRBV7-8 to TRBJ2-5; 11 nucleotides match TRBD2. The J call is uncertain, as TRBJ2-7 better fits the DNA end. The CDR3 length is 18 residues. CDR1 and CDR2 (germline): SGHVS, FQNEAQ. The CDR3 sequence is CASSLFTSGSLSSYEQYF. CDR3 DNA sequence: TGTGCCAGCAGCTTATTTACTAGCGGGAGCCTCAGCTCCTACGAGCAGTACTTC.

This clonotype was recorded at least ten times. The rearrangement links TRBV29-1 to TRBJ2-4, with TRBD2 identical over 8 bases. This CDR3 has 16 amino acids. V lost 0 bases to trimming and J lost 7 bases; unmatched junction nucleotides: 11. In germline, CDR1 is SQVTM, CDR2 ANQGSEA. The CDR3 loop reads CSVEESPAGAGNIQYF. The CDR3 DNA reads as TGCAGCGTTGAAGAAAGCCCAGCGGGAGCAGGCAACATTCAGTACTTC.

This clonotype occurred a few times. The rearrangement uses TRBV12-3 or TRBV12-4 and TRBJ1-6; D is undetermined. This CDR3 has 16 residues. Trimming took off 3 bases at V and 9 bases at J, with 18 bases between the two ends. This chain's CDR3 is CASSFRLRRGVSPLHF. The DNA for the CDR3 is TGTGCCAGCAGTTTCCGGCTAAGGCGAGGAGTTTCACCCCTCCACTTT.

CDR3 protein: CASSDKGWAKNIQYF. The CDR3 DNA reads as TGTGCCAGCAGTGATAAAGGGTGGGCCAAAAACATTCAGTACTTC. The chain carries TRBV6-1 and TRBJ2-4, with D uncertain. The CDR3 is 15 residues long. V lost 3 bases, J lost 1 base, and 10 bases lay in between. Germline lookup yields CDR1 MNHNS and CDR2 SASEGT.

This clonotype was counted many times. The V call is TRBV20-1, the J call TRBJ2-4; D is perhaps TRBD2 (5 bases). The CDR3 spans 16 residues. Germline assignment: CDR1 DFQATT and CDR2 SNEGSKA (reference sequence). V lost 2 bases and J lost 1, with 15 bases in between. The CDR3 nucleotides are TGCAGTGCTAGATACGGGGTAATGGCGGCCAAAAACATTCAGTACTTC. Protein sequence: CSARYGVMAAKNIQYF.

This clonotype was observed a few times. V is TRBV5-1 and J is TRBJ1-1; 8 bases fit TRBD1. Per the germline V gene, CDR1 is SGHRS and CDR2 is YFSETQ. V dropped 8 bases and J dropped 6; count of bases not matched to a gene: 9. This CDR3 has 13 residues. The CDR3 DNA reads as TGCGCCAGTTTAGGGGCAGGGGGCTCTGAAGCTTTCTTT. Amino acid sequence: CASLGAGGSEAFF.

This clonotype was counted many times. V usage is TRBV25-1 and J usage is TRBJ1-2; no clear D. V was shortened by 6 bases and J by 2 bases, with 10 bases between the two germline ends. The CDR3 runs 13 residues. Germline assignment: CDR1 MGHDK and CDR2 SYGVNS. The CDR3 reads CASSPGLNYGYTF. The CDR3 bases are TGTGCCAGCAGCCCAGGACTAAACTATGGCTACACCTTC.

This clonotype was seen at least ten times. The chain couples TRBV11-2 to TRBJ2-4, with 7 positions matching TRBD1. Trimming removed 2 bases from V and 2 bases from J; junction bases left unmatched: 9. The CDR3 runs to 17 residues. Germline CDR1 reads SGHAT; CDR2 reads FQNNGV. CDR3 amino acids: CASSLPVTGTPKNIQYF. For the CDR3, the DNA is TGTGCCAGCAGCTTACCTGTGACAGGGACGCCCAAAAACATTCAGTACTTC.

This clonotype was detected ten times or more. This sequence joins TRBV2 and TRBJ2-3; 7 bases are shared with TRBD2. Germline V gene data show CDR1 as SNHLY and CDR2 as FYNNEI. Trimming removed 7 bases from V and 3 bases from J; junction bases left unmatched: 10. This CDR3 is 15 amino acids long. The CDR3 DNA follows: TGTGCCAGCATGCTCGGCGGGACTAAAACAGATACGCAGTATTTT. Its translation is CASMLGGTKTDTQYF.

A few counts support this clonotype. The genes are TRBV18 and TRBJ2-1, with D hard to call. In germline, CDR1 is KGHSH, CDR2 LQKENI. This CDR3 has 14 amino acids. Trimming removed 0 bases from V and 7 bases from J, with 10 bases in between. CDR3 nucleotides: TGTGCCAGCTCACCACCCTCCCGGCAAAATGAGCAGTTCTTC. It specifies CASSPPSRQNEQFF.